One sample yielded the 8 T cell receptor beta chains listed below, sequenced in a study of CD8 T cells in ankylosing spondylitis. Study observations and caveats: Blood from ankylosing spondylitis patients appeared to carry a characteristic eight-variant TCR beta motif.

Using its own MiXCR run on the 5' RACE reads, TCRdb lists one record per CDR3 protein. This sample carries fewer than 500,000 distinct CDR3 sequences, around 22% of them seen once, and the ten largest clones take around 17%. No cognate antigen is known for these TCRs. The sample comprised blood, either unsorted or a sorted T cell fraction (not recorded which). Receptors were obtained from a male donor with ankylosing spondylitis.

The rearrangement uses TRBV7-2 and TRBJ2-1, with D possibly being TRBD2 (6 bases). CDR3 length: 13 residues. In germline, CDR1 is SGHTA, CDR2 FQGNSA. Trimming took off 3 bases at V and 10 bases at J, with 13 bases between the two ends. The CDR3 coding sequence is TGTGCCAGCAGCTTCCCCGGGGGTCGCGAGCAGTTCTTC. Amino acid sequence: CASSFPGGREQFF.

The chain links TRBV11-2 to TRBJ1-1; maybe TRBD1 (6 bases). The germline V gene has CDR1 SGHAT and CDR2 FQNNGV. The CDR3 length is 14 residues. Deletions cut 5 bases from V and 10 bases from J, with 20 bases between. The CDR3 protein is CASSLLEQGLTAFF. The CDR3 DNA reads as TGTGCCAGCAGCCTACTAGAACAGGGCTTGACAGCTTTCTTT.

J is TRBJ2-5 and V is TRBV28; 8 bases are shared with TRBD2. The junction had 3 bases not matched to a gene; V was cut back by 5 bases and J by 4 bases. The CDR3 has 13 amino acids. Germline CDR1 and CDR2: MDHEN and SYDVKM. CDR3 nucleotide sequence: TGTGCCAGCAGTCCAGCGGGAGTAGAGACCCAGTACTTC. It is translated as CASSPAGVETQYF.

In this sample, this clonotype turned up once. This chain links TRBV25-1 with TRBJ2-2; D is possibly TRBD1 (7 bases). This CDR3 has 16 amino acids. Germline V gives CDR1 MGHDK, CDR2 SYGVNS. Trimming removed 1 base from V and 2 bases from J, with 11 bases in between. The CDR3 reads CASSEWGDSNTGELFF. As DNA, the CDR3 is TGTGCCAGCAGTGAATGGGGGGACAGCAACACCGGGGAGCTGTTTTTT.

A few counts support this clonotype. The chain combines TRBV29-1 with TRBJ1-1; possibly TRBD1 for D (5 bases). Per germline, CDR1 SQVTM and CDR2 ANQGSEA. The CDR3 is 12 residues long. The ends were cut back, 6 bases at V and 4 bases at J, with 12 bases in the middle. The CDR3 nucleotides read TGCAGCGTGGCCCGTGGGGGCACTGAAGCTTTCTTT. Its translation is CSVARGGTEAFF.

The rearrangement uses TRBV29-1 and TRBJ1-1; a weak D match, TRBD1 (6 bases). The CDR3 length is 14 residues. Germline assignment: CDR1 SQVTM and CDR2 ANQGSEA. V shed 4 bases and J shed 1 base, with 13 bases lying between them. CDR3 amino acids: CSVGRGGGNTEAFF. Written as DNA, the CDR3 is TGCAGCGTTGGAAGGGGGGGTGGGAACACTGAAGCTTTCTTT. The whole variable domain, remainder taken from reference TRBV29-1 and TRBJ1-1, is SAVISQKPSRDICQRGTSLTIQCQVDSQVTMMFWYRQQPGQSLTLIATANQGSEATYESGFVIDKFPISRPNLTFSTLTVSNMSPEDSSIYLCSVGRGGGNTEAFFGQGTRLTVV.

The rearrangement links TRBV29-1 to TRBJ2-2; the D is unclear. This CDR3 has 17 amino acids. Trimming took 0 bases from V and 1 from J, leaving 15 bases between them. CDR1 is SQVTM, CDR2 ANQGSEA, per germline. This CDR3 reads CSVEDGRRPGNTGELFF. CDR3 DNA sequence: TGCAGCGTTGAAGATGGTAGGCGACCGGGGAACACCGGGGAGCTGTTTTTT.

CDR3 bases: TGTGCCAGCAGCCAAGATCTGAACGAGCAGTACTTC. Amino acid sequence: CASSQDLNEQYF. The chain uses TRBV3-1 and TRBJ2-7; D gene uncertain. The CDR3 covers 12 residues. The germline V gene has CDR1 LGHDT and CDR2 YNNKEL (reference sequence). Trimming removed 0 bases at V and 5 bases at J, with 5 bases between.